The 10 T cell receptor beta chains below were found in one sample sequenced in a study of cytomegalovirus exposure and HLA in healthy donors. It was with 60 Vbeta and 13 Jbeta primers that the PCR ran. Sequenced by immunoSEQ multiplex PCR; TCRdb stores in-frame clones only, minus some. The data show under 110,000 clones, around 80% seen once. Sequenced sample: PBMCs. The receptors stem from a woman aged 45-65 years in good health and CMV-seropositive.

The chain links TRBV28 to TRBJ1-5; 7 bases map to TRBD1. The CDR3 length is 14 residues. Germline loops: CDR1 MDHEN, CDR2 SYDVKM. V trimming: 7 bases; J trimming: 7 bases; junction bases outside the gene matches: 10. The CDR3 bases are TGTGCCAGCAAACCAGGGGGAGGTAAACAGCCCCAGCATTTT. It encodes CASKPGGGKQPQHF.

The V call is TRBV7-9, the J call TRBJ1-3, with D possibly being TRBD1 (5 bases). V was pared by 2 bases and J by 11 bases, with 28 bases between. Germline V gene sequence: CDR1 SEHNR, CDR2 FQNEAQ (reference sequence). The CDR3 runs to 18 residues. The CDR3 sequence is CASSLRSVIGAGKAAIYF. CDR3 bases: TGTGCCAGCAGCTTACGTTCCGTAATAGGTGCAGGGAAAGCCGCCATATATTTT.

This sequence joins TRBV13 and TRBJ1-1; 10 bases align to TRBD1. Trimming cost V 5 bases and J 2 bases; bases outside gene matches: 8. Germline V gives CDR1 PRHDT, CDR2 FYEKMQ (reference sequence). There are 16 residues in the CDR3. The CDR3 DNA reads as TGTGCCAGCAGCGTACGACAGGGGGCGGGAAACACTGAAGCTTTCTTT. Amino acid sequence: CASSVRQGAGNTEAFF. Full variable domain (rest looked up from reference TRBV13 and TRBJ1-1): AAGVIQSPRHLIKEKRETATLKCYPIPRHDTVYWYQQGPGQDPQFLISFYEKMQSDKGSIPDRFSAQQFSDYHSELNMSSLELGDSALYFCASSVRQGAGNTEAFFGQGTRLTVV.

V usage is TRBV5-1 and J usage is TRBJ2-7, with D maybe TRBD1 (5 bases). Germline assignment: CDR1 SGHRS and CDR2 YFSETQ. The CDR3 sequence is 14 residues long. The germline V and J ends were trimmed by 0 bases and 3 bases, with 10 bases remaining between them. The CDR3 is CASSLGGRIYEQYF. CDR3 DNA: TGCGCCAGCAGCTTGGGGGGCAGGATCTACGAGCAGTACTTC.

This clone was detected only a few times. The chain couples TRBV10-3 to TRBJ1-3; 7 bases agree with TRBD1. This CDR3 contains 18 residues. In germline, CDR1 is ENHRY, CDR2 SYGVKD. V lost 3 bases to trimming and J lost 1 base; unmatched junction nucleotides: 12. The CDR3 protein is CAISDPSGQLHSGNTIYF. CDR3 nucleotides: TGTGCCATCAGTGATCCATCGGGACAGCTTCATTCTGGAAACACCATATATTTT.

Written as DNA, the CDR3 is TGTGCCAGCAGCCACAGGTGGCGGGGCGTCTACGAGCAGTACTTC. This encodes CASSHRWRGVYEQYF. The chain uses TRBV14 and TRBJ2-7; perhaps TRBD2 as D (6 bases). The V end was cut by 3 bases, the J end by 3 bases, with 15 bases between. The CDR3 contains 15 residues. Per the germline V gene, CDR1 is SGHDN and CDR2 is FVKESK.

V is TRBV18 and J is TRBJ2-2, with D maybe TRBD1 (6 bases). The germline CDR1 and CDR2 sequences are KGHSH and LQKENI. The CDR3 totals 16 residues. V lost 0 bases and J 4 bases, leaving 12 bases between the germline ends. CDR3 DNA sequence: TGTGCCAGCTCACCACCGTCCGGGACAACCACCGGGGAGCTGTTTTTT. Protein sequence: CASSPPSGTTTGELFF.

The chain employs TRBV28 and TRBJ2-7, with D tentatively TRBD1 (7 bases). Trimming pared 8 bases from V and 6 bases from J, leaving 20 bases between. Germline V gene lookup returns CDR1 MDHEN and CDR2 SYDVKM. The CDR3 sequence is 14 residues long. The DNA for the CDR3 is TGTGCCAGCTACCAGACAGGGAGGTTAAGCGAGCAGTACTTC. Translating gives CASYQTGRLSEQYF.

The chain is built from TRBV7-9 and TRBJ2-3, with a weak D call TRBD2 (5 bases). CDR1 and CDR2 (germline): SEHNR, FQNEAQ (reference sequence). V was trimmed by 4 bases and J by 3 bases, leaving 8 bases between them. The CDR3 contains 13 residues. This CDR3 reads CASSSSGTDTQYF. The CDR3 DNA reads as TGTGCCAGCAGCTCGTCGGGGACAGATACGCAGTATTTT.

The CDR3 loop is CASARQGPNEKLFF. In nucleotides, the CDR3 is TGTGCCAGTGCTAGACAGGGACCTAATGAAAAACTGTTTTTT. V usage is TRBV19 and J usage is TRBJ1-4; 7 nucleotides align to TRBD1. The CDR3 is 14 residues long. With V trimmed by 8 bases and J by 3 bases, 6 bases remained unmatched. CDR1 and CDR2 from the germline V gene are LNHDA and SQIVND (reference sequence). The full variable domain, completed using reference TRBV19 and TRBJ1-4, is DGGITQSPKYLFRKEGQNVTLSCEQNLNHDAMYWYRQDPGQGLRLIYYSQIVNDFQKGDIAEGYSVSREKKESFPLTVTSAQKNPTAFYLCASARQGPNEKLFFGSGTQLSVL.